The 27 T cell receptor beta chains in this list originate from one sample, sequenced in a study of early T cells in non-severe SARS-CoV-2 infection (dated by TCRdb to the early 2020s). The library was prepared using 5' RACE. The sequencer listed for this sample is NextSeq 500. Through fastp at Q25 and MiXCR, TCRdb rebuilt clones from the public reads, retaining in-frame beta chains. Here each entry gathers all rows of one CDR3 protein and keeps the most common genes and DNA. Recorded for this sample are 98,000 or so distinct CDR3 sequences; about an eighth of them occurred a single time. Around 4.3% of the sample is held by the ten biggest clonotypes. The specimen was whole blood, collected at baseline. These receptor sequences come from an adult who was a healthcare worker with PCR-confirmed SARS-CoV-2 infection or an uninfected control (not recorded which).

This clonotype was counted ten times or more. This chain links TRBV4-2 with TRBJ2-2; 9 bases are a match to TRBD1. The trim removed 4 bases at V and 4 bases at J, leaving 7 bases unmatched. Germline V lookup: CDR1 LGHNA, CDR2 YNFKEQ. The length of the CDR3 is 16 residues. CDR3 residues: CASSPKGTGSTGELFF. In DNA form, the CDR3 reads TGTGCCAGCAGCCCAAAGGGGACAGGGTCCACCGGGGAGCTGTTTTTT.

This clonotype has at least ten counts. The chain is built from TRBV12-3 or TRBV12-4 and TRBJ1-1, with TRBD1 matching 7 bases. There are 14 residues in the CDR3. Trimming at V came to 5 bases and at J to 1 base, leaving 4 bases not matched to a gene. In DNA form, the CDR3 reads TGTGCCAGCAGTCCTCGACAGGGGAACACTGAAGCTTTCTTT. Its translation: CASSPRQGNTEAFF.

This clonotype has just a few counts. J is TRBJ2-2 and V is TRBV2, with TRBD1 as a possible D gene (5 bases). The CDR3 has 15 amino acids. V was clipped by 6 bases and J by 6 bases, with 17 bases between them. Germline lookup yields CDR1 SNHLY and CDR2 FYNNEI. In DNA form, the CDR3 reads TGTGCCAGCAGCCCTGGGGCTCAGGGCGCCGGGGAGCTGTTTTTT. Amino acids: CASSPGAQGAGELFF.

V usage is TRBV7-2 and J usage is TRBJ2-5; the D is unclear. CDR1 is SGHTA, CDR2 FQGNSA, per germline. Trimming cost V 4 bases and J 1 base, with 4 bases left between them. The length of the CDR3 is 12 residues. The CDR3 DNA follows: TGTGCCAGCAGCTCAACCCAAGAGACCCAGTACTTC. It translates to CASSSTQETQYF.

This clonotype was detected many times. The chain couples TRBV5-6 to TRBJ2-7; TRBD1 agrees at 7 bases. The CDR3 consists of 13 residues. Germline-derived CDR1 and CDR2 are SGHDT and YYEEEE. Trimming took 6 bases from V and 3 from J; bases not matched to a gene: 6. The CDR3 bases are TGTGCCAGCACCACAGGGACAGACTACGAGCAGTACTTC. It is translated as CASTTGTDYEQYF.

The CDR3: CASRSASLRYNEQFF. The CDR3 nucleotides read TGTGCCAGCAGATCCGCCTCCCTCAGGTACAATGAGCAGTTCTTC. V and J are TRBV11-2 and TRBJ2-1; no clear D gene. The V and J ends lost 6 bases and 4 bases respectively, with 16 bases between them. The V gene's germline CDR1 is SGHAT and CDR2 FQNNGV. The CDR3 spans 15 residues.

This clonotype showed up just a few times. The chain employs TRBV6-6 and TRBJ2-7; 7 nucleotides align to TRBD1. The CDR3 is 15 residues long. V dropped 8 bases and J dropped 7; count of bases not matched to a gene: 17. CDR1 and CDR2 (germline): MNHNY, SVGAGI (reference sequence). The CDR3 reads CASGGTGALSLEQYF. CDR3 coding DNA: TGTGCCAGCGGAGGCACAGGGGCCCTGAGCTTAGAGCAGTACTTC.

V gene TRBV6-1 combines with J gene TRBJ2-7; D may be TRBD1 (6 bases). CDR1 and CDR2 (germline): MNHNS, SASEGT. This CDR3 is 13 amino acids long. Deletions cut 2 bases from V and 12 bases from J, with 17 bases between. CDR3 region: CASSERYRDLLYF. The CDR3 bases are TGTGCCAGCAGTGAAAGGTACAGGGACCTTTTGTACTTC.

The count of this clonotype is one. The gene calls are TRBV27 and TRBJ2-1; 7 nucleotides line up with TRBD2. CDR3 length equals 16 residues. V was clipped by 3 bases and J by 3 bases; unmatched bases: 8. Looked up from germline, CDR1 is MNHEY and CDR2 is SMNVEV (reference sequence). In nucleotides, the CDR3 is TGTGCCAGCAGTTTGATCCGGGGGGTCGGCTACAATGAGCAGTTCTTC. It is translated as CASSLIRGVGYNEQFF.

This clonotype was counted only a few times. The V gene is TRBV7-9, the J gene TRBJ2-5; no clear D. Deletions cut 4 bases from V and 1 base from J, with 7 bases between. CDR3 length: 13 amino acids. CDR1 and CDR2 (germline): SEHNR, FQNEAQ (reference sequence). CDR3 DNA sequence: TGTGCCAGCAGCTCGCGGACCCAAGAGACCCAGTACTTC. It encodes CASSSRTQETQYF.

This clonotype was counted a few times. The chain uses TRBV21-1 and TRBJ2-2; TRBD1, the table's D call, was not compared with the DNA. TRBV21-1 is reported as a pseudogene. The CDR3 has 13 residues. As DNA, the CDR3 is TGTGCCGGGATTTTGGGGGTCACCGGGGAGCTGTTTTTT. It translates to CAGILGVTGELFF.

This clonotype was counted many times. V and J are TRBV12-3 or TRBV12-4 and TRBJ1-5, with D tentatively TRBD1 (5 bases). V was shortened by 2 bases and J by 4 bases, with 12 bases between the two germline ends. CDR3 size: 15 residues. The CDR3 DNA reads as TGTGCCAGCAGTTTATCGACAGTCGAGAATCAGCCCCAGCATTTT. Translated: CASSLSTVENQPQHF.

This sequence joins TRBV29-1 and TRBJ2-2; 7 bases align to TRBD1. The trim removed 7 bases at V and 3 bases at J, leaving 11 bases unmatched. The CDR3 contains 15 residues. Germline V gene sequence: CDR1 SQVTM, CDR2 ANQGSEA. The CDR3 loop reads CSATDRVDYTGELFF. The DNA of the CDR3 is TGCAGCGCTACCGACAGGGTGGATTACACCGGGGAGCTGTTTTTT.

The V call is TRBV11-2, the J call TRBJ2-4; 11 bases line up with TRBD2. Trimming at V came to 5 bases and at J to 3 bases, leaving 9 bases not matched to a gene. From germline, CDR1 is SGHAT and CDR2 FQNNGV. The CDR3 sequence is 17 residues long. CDR3 sequence reads: CASSLPTSGIGKNIQYF. The DNA for the CDR3 is TGTGCCAGCAGCCTCCCGACTAGCGGGATTGGCAAAAACATTCAGTACTTC.

In this sample, this clonotype turned up a few times. The rearrangement uses TRBV5-1 and TRBJ1-4; 7 positions match TRBD1. V lost 3 bases and J lost 5; bases outside the gene matches: 10. CDR1 is SGHRS and CDR2 is YFSETQ in the germline V gene. This CDR3 region has 16 residues. CDR3: CASSSTLGQLNEKLFF. The CDR3, as DNA: TGCGCCAGCAGCTCCACCCTGGGACAGCTAAATGAAAAACTGTTTTTT.

The chain employs TRBV11-2 and TRBJ2-7; 8 bases are a match to TRBD1. J lost 4 bases, V lost 0 bases, and 11 bases had no gene match. The CDR3 consists of 17 residues. CDR1 and CDR2 from the germline V gene are SGHAT and FQNNGV. CDR3 residues: CASSLERSGTGYYEQYF. CDR3 sequence (DNA): TGTGCCAGCAGCTTAGAGCGATCCGGGACAGGATATTACGAGCAGTACTTC.

In this sample, this clonotype turned up many times. CDR3 nucleotide sequence: TGCAGTGCTAGAGAAAGCACTGAAGCTTTCTTT. Translated: CSARESTEAFF. V and J are TRBV20-1 and TRBJ1-1; D call uncertain. Trimming shortened V by 0 bases and J by 4 bases, and 3 bases separated the two germline ends. The V gene's germline CDR1 is DFQATT and CDR2 SNEGSKA (reference sequence). This CDR3 is 11 amino acids long.

Only one count was recorded for this clonotype. The chain is built from TRBV3-1 and TRBJ1-1; 7 nucleotides match TRBD1. Trimming took 4 bases from V and 1 from J; bases not matched to a gene: 6. The V gene's germline CDR1 is LGHDT and CDR2 YNNKEL (reference sequence). The CDR3 runs to 15 residues. The CDR3 reads CASSLKRQGNTEAFF. The CDR3 coding sequence is TGTGCCAGCAGCCTTAAAAGACAGGGGAACACTGAAGCTTTCTTT.

This sequence joins TRBV5-1 and TRBJ2-5, with 9 bases that match TRBD1. This CDR3 contains 17 residues. From germline, CDR1 is SGHRS and CDR2 YFSETQ. Trimming cost V 3 bases and J 5 bases; bases outside gene matches: 14. The CDR3 here is CASSSRPDYGQGETQYF. CDR3 bases: TGCGCCAGCAGCTCCCGGCCCGACTACGGACAGGGGGAGACCCAGTACTTC.

This clonotype turned up a few times. The genes are TRBV6-6 and TRBJ2-1; no definite D call. Germline lookup yields CDR1 MNHNY and CDR2 SVGAGI (reference sequence). This CDR3 has 16 residues. The germline V and J ends were trimmed by 2 bases and 1 base, with 12 bases remaining between them. The CDR3 is CASSYMGSSSYNEQFF. The CDR3 coding sequence is TGTGCCAGCAGTTACATGGGAAGCTCGTCCTACAATGAGCAGTTCTTC.

This clonotype was counted a few times. The V and J genes are TRBV20-1 and TRBJ2-1; D is perhaps TRBD2 (6 bases). This CDR3 comprises 16 residues. Trimming pared 0 bases from V and 2 bases from J, leaving 14 bases between. Germline values: CDR1 DFQATT, CDR2 SNEGSKA (reference sequence). DNA of the CDR3: TGCAGTGCTAGAGATCGGGACGGGGGAACCTACAATGAGCAGTTCTTC. This gives the protein CSARDRDGGTYNEQFF.

This clonotype was observed many times. The chain couples TRBV11-2 to TRBJ1-2; the match to TRBD1 covers 7 bases. The CDR3 runs 15 residues. Unmatched junction bases numbered 9, after V lost 5 bases and J lost 3 bases. The germline CDR1 and CDR2 sequences are SGHAT and FQNNGV. In nucleotides, the CDR3 is TGTGCCAGCAGCCCGGGACAGCCCGCCCACTATGGCTACACCTTC. Translating it yields CASSPGQPAHYGYTF.

This clonotype has a count of ten or more. The CDR3 loop is CASSYSPYDRALVTEAFF. The CDR3 nucleotides are TGTGCCAGCAGTTACTCTCCTTACGACAGGGCCCTAGTAACTGAAGCTTTCTTT. The J gene is TRBJ1-1, the V gene TRBV6-5; 7 nucleotides agree with TRBD1. Germline V gene sequence: CDR1 MNHEY, CDR2 SVGAGI. V was clipped by 0 bases and J by 5 bases; unmatched bases: 15. The CDR3 consists of 18 residues.

The V call is TRBV27, the J call TRBJ2-7; maybe TRBD2 (6 bases). The CDR3 extends over 15 amino acids. Trimming cost V 5 bases and J 2 bases, with 16 bases left between them. Germline assignment: CDR1 MNHEY and CDR2 SMNVEV (reference sequence). Written as DNA, the CDR3 is TGTGCCAGCAGTCCCTTGGCGGGACCAACCTACGAGCAGTACTTC. This encodes CASSPLAGPTYEQYF.

This clonotype was observed many times. The chain recombines TRBV6-1 with TRBJ1-2; 7 nucleotides align to TRBD1. The germline V gene has CDR1 MNHNS and CDR2 SASEGT. Germline trimming cut 11 bases from V and 2 bases from J; bases unmatched to any gene: 5. The CDR3 is 12 amino acids. CDR3 bases: TGTGCCGGAGGGGGCCGGAACTATGGCTACACCTTC. Translation gives CAGGGRNYGYTF.

This clonotype has a handful of counts. The gene calls are TRBV12-3 or TRBV12-4 and TRBJ2-7; D remains unclear. This CDR3 spans 13 amino acids. Trimming took off 4 bases at V and 2 bases at J, with 9 bases between the two ends. CDR3 DNA sequence: TGTGCCAGCAGTTACTATGGGGCCTACGAGCAGTACTTC. Translation gives CASSYYGAYEQYF.

The V gene is TRBV5-1, the J gene TRBJ2-2, with TRBD1 identical over 7 bases. This CDR3 is 13 amino acids long. V lost 7 bases to trimming and J lost 6 bases; unmatched junction nucleotides: 6. Germline lookup yields CDR1 SGHRS and CDR2 YFSETQ. CDR3 sequence (DNA): TGCGCCAGCGCCGACAGGGTATCCGGGGAGCTGTTTTTT. Translation: CASADRVSGELFF.